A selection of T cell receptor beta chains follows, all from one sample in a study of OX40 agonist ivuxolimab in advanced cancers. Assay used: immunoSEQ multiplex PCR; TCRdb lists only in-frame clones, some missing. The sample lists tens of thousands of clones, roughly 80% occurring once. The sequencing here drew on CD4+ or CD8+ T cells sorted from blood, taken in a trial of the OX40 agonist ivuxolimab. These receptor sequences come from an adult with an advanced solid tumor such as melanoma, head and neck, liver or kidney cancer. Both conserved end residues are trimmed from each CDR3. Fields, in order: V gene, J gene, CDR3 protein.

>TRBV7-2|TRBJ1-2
ASSPSRGQSYGYT
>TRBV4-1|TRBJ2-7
ASSLKQGGIYEQY
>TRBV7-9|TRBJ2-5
ASSVGTSGGETQY
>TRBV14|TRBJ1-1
ASSPRTGMNTEAF
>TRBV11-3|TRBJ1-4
ASSTDRGLEKLF
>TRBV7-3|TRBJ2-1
ASSLTAGVGEQF
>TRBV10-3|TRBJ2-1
AINGQGYNEQF
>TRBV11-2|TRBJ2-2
ASSSASGELF
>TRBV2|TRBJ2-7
ASIADTYEQY
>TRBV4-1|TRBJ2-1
ASSQGGSRNEQF
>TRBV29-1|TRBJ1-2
SVPQGPIYGYT
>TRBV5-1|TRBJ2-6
ASSQTAGGTTGANVLT
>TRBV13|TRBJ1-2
ASNLWGQDYGYT
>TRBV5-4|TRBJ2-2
ASSSGQDFTGELF
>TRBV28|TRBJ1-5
ASSPGTGHQPQH
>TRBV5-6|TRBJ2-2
ASSLVPGTGELF
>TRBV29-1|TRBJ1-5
SVGHNQPQH
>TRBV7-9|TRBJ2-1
ASSLGGTYNEQF
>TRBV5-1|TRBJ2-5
ASSFSGTGGFLETQY
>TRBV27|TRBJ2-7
ASSYGGGYEQY
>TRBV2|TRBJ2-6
ASSVGSSGANVLT
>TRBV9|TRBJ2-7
ASSVEGFSYEQY
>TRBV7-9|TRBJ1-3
ASSARAESGNTIY
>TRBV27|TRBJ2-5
ASSFAGGYETQY
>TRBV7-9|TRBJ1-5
ASSLDREPQH
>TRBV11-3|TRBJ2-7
ASSRPGQGGREQY
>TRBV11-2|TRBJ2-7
ASSLAWLAGGGEQY
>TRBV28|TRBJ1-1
ASISGDREWYTEAF
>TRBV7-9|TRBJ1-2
ASSRQGLTYGYT
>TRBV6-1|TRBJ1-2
ATLPRFGGKFGYT
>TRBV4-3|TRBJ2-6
ASSQAGANVLT
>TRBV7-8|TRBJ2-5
ASSLGEGSQETQY
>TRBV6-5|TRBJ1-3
ASIRGTGSGNTIY